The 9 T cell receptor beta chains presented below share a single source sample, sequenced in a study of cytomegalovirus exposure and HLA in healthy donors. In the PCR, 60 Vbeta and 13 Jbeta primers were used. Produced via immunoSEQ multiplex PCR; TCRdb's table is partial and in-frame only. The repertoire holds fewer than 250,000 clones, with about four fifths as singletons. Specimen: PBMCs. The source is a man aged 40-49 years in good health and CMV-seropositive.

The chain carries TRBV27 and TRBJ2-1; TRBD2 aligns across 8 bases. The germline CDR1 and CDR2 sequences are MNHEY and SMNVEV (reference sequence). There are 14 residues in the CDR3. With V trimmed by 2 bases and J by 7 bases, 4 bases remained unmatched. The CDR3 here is CASSLTGGHNEQFF. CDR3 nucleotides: TGTGCCAGCAGTTTAACGGGAGGGCATAATGAGCAGTTCTTC.

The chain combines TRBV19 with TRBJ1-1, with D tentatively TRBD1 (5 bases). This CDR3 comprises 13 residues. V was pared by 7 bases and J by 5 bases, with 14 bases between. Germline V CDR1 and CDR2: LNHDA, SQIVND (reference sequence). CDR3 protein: CASMSRQWTEAFF. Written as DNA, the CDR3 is TGTGCCAGTATGAGTAGACAGTGGACTGAAGCTTTCTTT.

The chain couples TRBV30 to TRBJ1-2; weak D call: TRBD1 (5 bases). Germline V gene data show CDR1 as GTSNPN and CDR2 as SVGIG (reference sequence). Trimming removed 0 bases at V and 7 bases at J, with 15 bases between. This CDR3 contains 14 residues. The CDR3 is CAWSVQAALGGYTF. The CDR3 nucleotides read TGTGCCTGGAGTGTACAGGCCGCACTGGGTGGCTACACCTTC.

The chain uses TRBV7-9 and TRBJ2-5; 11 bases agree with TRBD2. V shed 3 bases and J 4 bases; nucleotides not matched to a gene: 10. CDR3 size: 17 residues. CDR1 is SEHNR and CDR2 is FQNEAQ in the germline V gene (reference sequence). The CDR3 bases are TGTGCCAGCAGCTTCGGCCTAGCGGGAGGAATTGGAGAGACCCAGTACTTC. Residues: CASSFGLAGGIGETQYF. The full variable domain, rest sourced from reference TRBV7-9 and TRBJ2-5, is DTGVSQNPRHKITKRGQNVTFRCDPISEHNRLYWYRQTLGQGPEFLTYFQNEAQLEKSRLLSDRFSAERPKGSFSTLEIQRTEQGDSAMYLCASSFGLAGGIGETQYFGPGTRLLVL.

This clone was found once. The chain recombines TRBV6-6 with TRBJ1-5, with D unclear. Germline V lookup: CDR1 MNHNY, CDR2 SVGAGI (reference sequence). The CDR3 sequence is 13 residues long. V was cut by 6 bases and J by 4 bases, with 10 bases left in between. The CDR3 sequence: CASSVGPNQPQHF. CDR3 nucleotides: TGTGCCAGCAGCGTGGGCCCAAATCAGCCCCAGCATTTT.

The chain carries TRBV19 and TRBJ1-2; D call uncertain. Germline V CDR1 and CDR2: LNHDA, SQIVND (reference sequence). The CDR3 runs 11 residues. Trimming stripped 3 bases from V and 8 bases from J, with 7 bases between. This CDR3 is CASSIRRGYTF. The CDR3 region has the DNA TGTGCCAGTAGTATCCGTCGGGGCTACACCTTC.

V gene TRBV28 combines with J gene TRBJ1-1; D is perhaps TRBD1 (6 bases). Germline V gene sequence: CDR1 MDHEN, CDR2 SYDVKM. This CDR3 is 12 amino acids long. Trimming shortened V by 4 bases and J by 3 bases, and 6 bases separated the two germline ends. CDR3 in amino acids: CASSSGDTEAFF. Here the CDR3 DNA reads TGTGCCAGCAGTTCAGGGGACACTGAAGCTTTCTTT.

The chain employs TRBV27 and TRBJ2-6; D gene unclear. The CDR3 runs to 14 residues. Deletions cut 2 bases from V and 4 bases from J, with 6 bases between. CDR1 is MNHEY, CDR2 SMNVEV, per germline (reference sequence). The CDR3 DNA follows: TGTGCCAGCAGTTTACTATCCGGGGCCAACGTCCTGACTTTC. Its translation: CASSLLSGANVLTF. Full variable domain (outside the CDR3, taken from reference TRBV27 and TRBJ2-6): EAQVTQNPRYLITVTGKKLTVTCSQNMNHEYMSWYRQDPGLGLRQIYYSMNVEVTDKGDVPEGYKVSRKEKRNFPLILESPSPNQTSLYFCASSLLSGANVLTFGAGSRLTVL.

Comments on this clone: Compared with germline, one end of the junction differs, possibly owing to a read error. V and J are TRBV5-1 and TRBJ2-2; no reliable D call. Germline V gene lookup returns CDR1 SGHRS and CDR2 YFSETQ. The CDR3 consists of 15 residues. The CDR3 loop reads CASRLGLPNTGELFF. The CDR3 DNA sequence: TGCGCCAGCCGCTTGGGTCTTCCTAACACCGGGGAGCTGTTTTTT.